Below, one T cell receptor (beta chain) is given with its context. The record originates from a study of blood T cell repertoires in COVID-19. Turning to the study itself: Nucleic acid was either cDNA or gDNA, and it came from T cells, B-cell-depleted T cells, or PBMCs.

The germline V gene has CDR1 MNHEY and CDR2 SVGAGI. The V and J ends lost 5 bases and 3 bases, in that order; junction bases with no gene match: 4. The CDR3 has 13 amino acids. Produced via immunoSEQ multiplex PCR; TCRdb's table is partial and in-frame only. The sample includes over 150,000 clones, approximately 80% of them seen just once. The genes are TRBV6-5 and TRBJ2-7; 7 nucleotides line up with TRBD1. The sample taken for sequencing was peripheral blood. The TCR originated in a human donor in a cohort sampled during active COVID-19. CDR3 DNA: TGTGCCAGCAGTAGGACAGGTAGCTACGAGCAGTACTTC. Its translation is CASSRTGSYEQYF.